This T cell receptor beta chain comes out of a study of siplizumab effects on memory and regulatory T cells. Clones were sequenced by immunoSEQ multiplex PCR, and TCRdb holds only the in-frame ones, with some missing. The sample holds tens of thousands of clones, 95% seen once. Study-wide results and caveats: A major contribution to the alloresponse seemed to be made by naive T cells, which seemed more diverse than memory cells. Suppression by proliferating Tregs derived from siplizumab cultures was not verified. Sequences that were alloreactive and traceable to unstimulated CD4+ memory cells were significantly reduced by siplizumab.

The CDR3 has 15 amino acids. From germline, CDR1 is MNHEY and CDR2 SVGAGI. V gave up 2 bases and J gave up 4 bases; unmatched junction bases: 2. A note on this clone: What it recognizes is unknown.

The chain joins TRBV6-5 to TRBJ2-7; 13 bases match TRBD2. The receptor's source is a human donor in good health. Sequenced input: CD8+ T cells sorted from blood. This CDR3 is CASSYTLAGGYEQYF. CDR3 nucleotide sequence: TGTGCCAGCAGTTACACACTAGCGGGAGGGTACGAGCAGTACTTC.